The clone carrying this T cell receptor beta chain came up a few times. The data are from a study of blood T cells in healthy people across ages. Then a second PCR, running roughly 7 to 11 cycles, was carried out with a sample-barcoded 5' primer and a J-beta primer mix. TCRdb reanalysed the 5' RACE reads using MiXCR and keeps one entry per CDR3 protein. The sample includes roughly 800,000 distinct CDR3 sequences, 20% to 30% of them seen just once. CDR3 length: 18 residues. CDR1 is SGHRS and CDR2 is YFSETQ in the germline V gene. The V end lost 1 base, the J end lost 0 bases, and 17 bases lay between the germline ends. These data also formed part of another study, on T cells of mothers and their children.

This chain links TRBV5-1 with TRBJ2-1; maybe TRBD2 (6 bases). This sequence originates from a boy aged 10-17 years in good health. What was sequenced was blood. The DNA of the CDR3 is TGCGCCAGCAGCTTGTCGGAGGAGGGGTGGCCCTCCTACAATGAGCAGTTCTTC. Protein sequence: CASSLSEEGWPSYNEQFF.